Sequencing of this T cell receptor beta chain was carried out in a study of OX40 agonist ivuxolimab in advanced cancers. The CDR3 is made up of 12 amino acids. Germline-derived CDR1 and CDR2 are SGDLS and YYNGEE. Between the trimmed V and J ends, which lost 5 bases and 4 bases, there was a span of 7 bases. The data were produced by immunoSEQ multiplex PCR, yet TCRdb's version contains in-frame clones alone and is incomplete. The table lists 35,000 to 55,000 clones, about 94% of them singletons. General observations from the study: At 0.1-3.0 mg/kg, partial responders had clonal expansion among the lowest observed. At 0.1 to 3.0 mg/kg and by week 6, clonal expansion occurred in CD4+ and CD8+ blood T cells.

With respect to this clone: What it binds is unknown.

Enrollment shut out patients with autoimmune disease history or systemic immunosuppression. This TCR was recovered from an adult with an advanced solid tumor such as melanoma, head and neck, liver or kidney cancer. The specimen comprised CD4+ or CD8+ T cells sorted from blood, sampled in a trial of the OX40 agonist ivuxolimab. This chain connects TRBV9 to TRBJ2-1; D is ambiguous. The chain's CDR3 is CASSAGYNEQFF. Written as DNA, the CDR3 is TGTGCCAGCAGTGCTGGGTACAATGAGCAGTTCTTC.